This is a list of T cell receptor beta chains from one sample in a study of OX40 agonist ivuxolimab in advanced cancers. The repertoire was sequenced with immunoSEQ multiplex PCR; TCRdb's copy has only in-frame clones and lacks some. The sample holds around 45,000 clones; around 90% are singletons and the top ten take roughly 6%. Source: CD4+ or CD8+ T cells sorted from blood, taken in a trial of the OX40 agonist ivuxolimab. The receptors stem from an adult with an advanced solid tumor such as melanoma, head and neck, liver or kidney cancer. Both conserved end residues are part of each CDR3. Each record gives: V gene, D gene, J gene, CDR3 DNA, CDR3 protein. D genes are given only for firm matches.

V: TRBV11-2; D: TRBD2; J: TRBJ2-3; DNA: TGTGCCAGCATCCAAGGTGGCGGGAGCTATGTGACAGATACGCAGTATTTT; CDR3: CASIQGGGSYVTDTQYF
V: TRBV11-3; D: -; J: TRBJ2-7; DNA: TGTGCCAGCAGTGTGGGACAAGACTACGAGCAGTACTTC; CDR3: CASSVGQDYEQYF
V: TRBV4-2; D: -; J: TRBJ1-1; DNA: TGTGCCAGCAGCCCCTCAGAGGGGGAATCGAGTAGTAGGGCTTTCTTT; CDR3: CASSPSEGESSSRAFF
V: TRBV28; D: TRBD1; J: TRBJ2-7; DNA: TGTGCCAGCACCCCCGGGGTCCGGGACAGGCGTACCTACGAGCAGTACTTC; CDR3: CASTPGVRDRRTYEQYF
V: TRBV7-6; D: TRBD2; J: TRBJ2-7; DNA: TGTGCCAGCAGCTCCGCCCTAGCGGGGAGTTTCTACGAGCAGTACTTC; CDR3: CASSSALAGSFYEQYF
V: TRBV6-1; D: -; J: TRBJ1-6; DNA: TGTGCCAGCGAGGGCAGGGAAAATTATAATTCACCCCTCCACTTT; CDR3: CASEGRENYNSPLHF
V: TRBV7-9; D: -; J: TRBJ2-1; DNA: TGTGCCAGCAGCTTAGGTTTGGCAGGCAAAGAGTTCTTC; CDR3: CASSLGLAGKEFF
V: TRBV25-1; D: TRBD1; J: TRBJ1-1; DNA: TGTGCCAACCATAAACAGGGGGCCACTACATACCTTCGTGAAGCTTTCTTT; CDR3: CANHKQGATTYLREAFF
V: TRBV10-3; D: TRBD1; J: TRBJ1-1; DNA: TGTGCCATCAGTGATCTAGGAGGACAGGGGAGTGATGAAGCTTTCTTT; CDR3: CAISDLGGQGSDEAFF
V: TRBV28; D: -; J: TRBJ1-1; DNA: TGTGCCAGCAGTTTTGCGGGGAACACTGAAGCTTTCTTT; CDR3: CASSFAGNTEAFF
V: TRBV4-2; D: -; J: TRBJ2-7; DNA: TGTGCCAGCAGCCGGGAACCCTCCGAGCAGTACTTC; CDR3: CASSREPSEQYF
V: TRBV27; D: TRBD1; J: TRBJ1-1; DNA: TGTGCCAGCAGTCCTGGGACAGGCAACACTGAAGCTTTCTTT; CDR3: CASSPGTGNTEAFF
V: TRBV9; D: TRBD1; J: TRBJ2-3; DNA: TGTGCCAGCAGCTCCGGGACAGGGAACACAGATACGCAGTATTTT; CDR3: CASSSGTGNTDTQYF
V: TRBV2; D: -; J: TRBJ1-1; DNA: TGTGCCAGCAGTGAAACAGTCCCAAGTAGGATGAACACTGAAGCTTTCTTT; CDR3: CASSETVPSRMNTEAFF
V: TRBV27; D: -; J: TRBJ2-7; DNA: TGTGCCAGCAGTTTAGAGGGACTCTCTCTCTCCTACGAGCAGTACTTC; CDR3: CASSLEGLSLSYEQYF
V: TRBV11-1; D: -; J: TRBJ1-2; DNA: TGTGCCAGCGGCAGTCCGTACTATGGCTACACCTTC; CDR3: CASGSPYYGYTF